The next 21 T cell receptor beta chains were all read from a single sample in a study of T-cell reconstitution after alpha-beta-depleted transplantation in children. For TCRbeta, the library was prepared with unique molecular identifiers. TCRdb re-analysed the PCR reads in MiXCR, keeping a single row per CDR3 protein. The table has roughly 590,000 distinct CDR3 sequences, approximately 15% seen once; the top ten hold 0.85% to 1.3%. This sample comprised PBMCs from the stem cell graft donor, obtained from the stem cell graft. All receptors derive from a human donor who donated a stem cell graft to a child with acute myeloid leukemia.

The J gene is TRBJ1-1, the V gene TRBV20-1, with a possible D match to TRBD1 (6 bases). This CDR3 is 17 amino acids long. Germline V lookup: CDR1 DFQATT, CDR2 SNEGSKA (reference sequence). Trimming took off 0 bases at V and 5 bases at J, with 22 bases between the two ends. The CDR3 DNA reads TGCAGTGCTAGAGATTCGGGGGTCAAGAGGGGGTGGACTGAAGCTTTCTTT. Its protein product is CSARDSGVKRGWTEAFF.

This clonotype was seen a handful of times. One end of the junction varies from germline; a read error may be responsible. The V and J genes are TRBV20-1 and TRBJ2-1, with D perhaps matching TRBD1 (6 bases). CDR3 length equals 16 residues. CDR1 DFQATT and CDR2 SNEGSKA come from the germline V gene (reference sequence). The CDR3 coding sequence is TGCTGTGCTAGAAAGCATCAGGGGAACTCCTACAATGAGCAGTTCTTC. Translated: CCARKHQGNSYNEQFF.

This clonotype was counted at least ten times. The rearrangement links TRBV7-8 to TRBJ2-5; D is ambiguous. V lost 5 bases and J 5 bases, leaving 15 bases between the germline ends. This CDR3 comprises 14 residues. Germline assignment: CDR1 SGHVS and CDR2 FQNEAQ. CDR3 loop: CASSNVQGFETQYF. The CDR3 DNA reads as TGTGCCAGCAGCAATGTTCAAGGGTTTGAGACCCAGTACTTC. Full variable domain (outside the CDR3, taken from reference TRBV7-8 and TRBJ2-5): GAGVSQSPRYKVAKRGQDVALRCDPISGHVSLFWYQQALGQGPEFLTYFQNEAQLDKSGLPSDRFFAERPEGSVSTLKIQRTQQEDSAVYLCASSNVQGFETQYFGPGTRLLVL.

The chain is built from TRBV4-3 and TRBJ1-4; no reliable D call. CDR1 is LGHNA, CDR2 YSLEER, per germline. The CDR3 runs 15 residues. Trimming cost V 0 bases and J 8 bases, with 13 bases left between them. The CDR3 coding sequence is TGCGCCAGCAGCCAAGATCGAGGGCACCGCGAAAAACTGTTTTTT. Protein sequence: CASSQDRGHREKLFF.

This clonotype turned up a few times. CDR3 nucleotide sequence: TGTGCCAGCAGTTTTCGAGACAGGCGCGAGACCCAGTACTTC. This codes for CASSFRDRRETQYF. V and J are TRBV6-5 and TRBJ2-5; the D gene is possibly TRBD1 (6 bases). The V and J ends lost 4 bases and 5 bases respectively, with 14 bases between them. CDR3 size: 14 residues. The germline V gene encodes CDR1 MNHEY and CDR2 SVGAGI.

V is TRBV28 and J is TRBJ2-3; TRBD2 matches 13 bases. The J segment lost 1 base and the V segment lost 4 bases, leaving 8 bases of the junction unmatched. Germline CDR1 and CDR2: MDHEN and SYDVKM. The CDR3 runs 18 residues. CDR3 amino acids: CASSSSGTSGAGTDTQYF. The DNA for the CDR3 is TGTGCCAGCAGTTCATCCGGGACTAGCGGGGCTGGCACAGATACGCAGTATTTT.

This chain joins TRBV11-2 and TRBJ2-1; perhaps TRBD1 as D (6 bases). The V gene lost 5 bases and the J gene lost 3 bases, with 20 bases spanning the gap. Germline V gives CDR1 SGHAT, CDR2 FQNNGV. There are 17 residues in the CDR3. The CDR3: CASSPLGRTVSYNEQFF. The CDR3 bases are TGTGCCAGCAGCCCCCTAGGGCGGACAGTAAGCTACAATGAGCAGTTCTTC.

In its sample, this clonotype was seen many times. The J gene is TRBJ1-2, the V gene TRBV20-1; D gene unclear. This CDR3 contains 11 residues. The V gene's germline CDR1 is DFQATT and CDR2 SNEGSKA (reference sequence). Trimming removed 2 bases from V and 4 bases from J, with 5 bases in between. The CDR3 here is CSARNLYGYTF. In DNA, the CDR3 is TGCAGTGCTAGAAACCTCTATGGCTACACCTTC.

This clonotype was seen ten or more times. Written as DNA, the CDR3 is TGTGCCGGACGACAGCCTTTTGACAATGAGCAGTTCTTC. Protein product: CAGRQPFDNEQFF. The rearrangement joins TRBV30 to TRBJ2-1, with D perhaps matching TRBD1 (5 bases). From germline, CDR1 is GTSNPN and CDR2 SVGIG (reference sequence). This CDR3 has 13 amino acids. Trimming cost V 8 bases and J 5 bases, with 16 bases left between them.

This clonotype turned up a few times. The chain joins TRBV10-3 to TRBJ2-5, with 7 positions matching TRBD2. Germline V lookup: CDR1 ENHRY, CDR2 SYGVKD. CDR3 length: 14 amino acids. V trimming: 2 bases; J trimming: 2 bases; junction bases outside the gene matches: 2. The CDR3 loop is CAISEEAGQETQYF. DNA for the CDR3: TGTGCCATCAGTGAGGAAGCGGGGCAAGAGACCCAGTACTTC.

Remarks on this clonotype: This may be a read error: a much more frequent sequence differs by one nucleotide. J is TRBJ2-2 and V is TRBV29-1; no definite D call. Germline V lookup: CDR1 SQVTM, CDR2 ANQGSEA. CDR3 length equals 14 residues. V lost 6 bases, J lost 4 bases, and 15 bases lay in between. CDR3 coding DNA: TGCAGCGTCCGAGGTATCGCGAGCACCGGGGAGCTGTTTTTT. This sequence encodes CSVRGIASTGELFF.

The table lists this clonotype with a count of one. A read error may explain this, as a much larger clone is one base away. The rearrangement links TRBV20-1 to TRBJ2-2, with D perhaps being TRBD1 or TRBD2 (5 bases each). The CDR3 covers 15 residues. V gave up 1 base and J gave up 3 bases, with 12 bases separating them. In germline, CDR1 is DFQATT, CDR2 SNEGSKA (reference sequence). CDR3 bases: TGCAGTGCTAGAGTCCGGGACGGGGACACCGGGGAGCTGTTTTTT. Residues: CSARVRDGDTGELFF.

This clonotype turned up a few times. The V call is TRBV5-1, the J call TRBJ1-2; D is ambiguous. The CDR3 has 15 residues. V lost 1 base and J lost 3, with 13 bases in between. Germline V CDR1 and CDR2: SGHRS, YFSETQ. CDR3 DNA: TGCGCCAGCAGCTTGTCCGGCGGGGAAGACTATGGCTACACCTTC. Translating it yields CASSLSGGEDYGYTF.

This clonotype was counted at least ten times. The chain employs TRBV20-1 and TRBJ1-1; TRBD1 aligns across 7 bases. CDR1 DFQATT and CDR2 SNEGSKA come from the germline V gene (reference sequence). The V and J ends lost 6 bases and 2 bases, in that order; junction bases with no gene match: 12. This CDR3 has 15 amino acids. The CDR3 nucleotides read TGCAGTGCCTCTCCACCGACAGGGTTAAACACTGAAGCTTTCTTT. Translated, it gives CSASPPTGLNTEAFF.

This clonotype was seen more than once but under ten times. The rearrangement links TRBV7-8 to TRBJ1-1, with a tentative D call TRBD1 (5 bases). The germline V gene encodes CDR1 SGHVS and CDR2 FQNEAQ. The CDR3 sequence is 17 residues long. V was cut by 5 bases and J by 3 bases, with 22 bases left in between. The CDR3 DNA reads TGTGCCAGCAGCACCTCAGGGACGAATCCTTTCGACACTGAAGCTTTCTTT. This codes for CASSTSGTNPFDTEAFF. The complete variable domain, with remaining parts taken from reference TRBV7-8 and TRBJ1-1, reads GAGVSQSPRYKVAKRGQDVALRCDPISGHVSLFWYQQALGQGPEFLTYFQNEAQLDKSGLPSDRFFAERPEGSVSTLKIQRTQQEDSAVYLCASSTSGTNPFDTEAFFGQGTRLTVV.

This clonotype has just one count. The genes are TRBV7-7 and TRBJ1-1; 7 nucleotides align to TRBD1. The V and J ends lost 4 bases and 4 bases, in that order; junction bases with no gene match: 6. This CDR3 comprises 14 residues. Germline V gene lookup returns CDR1 SSHAT and CDR2 FNYEAQ (reference sequence). The CDR3 region is CASSSNRGTTEAFF. The CDR3 DNA is TGTGCCAGCAGCTCCAACAGGGGCACCACTGAAGCTTTCTTT.

This clonotype was detected many times. The junction shows a germline mismatch at one end, possibly a read error. The rearrangement links TRBV20-1 to TRBJ2-1; 7 nucleotides line up with TRBD1. Germline CDR1 and CDR2: DFQATT and SNEGSKA (reference sequence). The CDR3 consists of 9 residues. CDR3 bases: TGCAGTGCTAACAGGGGAAACATCTTC. Translating it yields CSANRGNIF.

The genes are TRBV7-2 and TRBJ1-4, with a weak D call TRBD1 (6 bases). This CDR3 comprises 15 residues. The germline CDR1 and CDR2 sequences are SGHTA and FQGNSA. The V end was cut by 5 bases, the J end by 6 bases, with 16 bases between. CDR3: CASSTQGSRDEKLFF. The CDR3 DNA is TGTGCCAGCAGCACCCAGGGGAGTAGGGATGAAAAACTGTTTTTT.

This clonotype has at least ten counts. The chain uses TRBV5-5 and TRBJ1-6, with D possibly matching TRBD1 (5 bases). V lost 6 bases, J lost 7 bases, and 20 bases lay in between. This CDR3 is 16 amino acids long. In germline, CDR1 is SGHKS, CDR2 YYEKEE (reference sequence). CDR3 protein: CASNVLSGISNSPLHF. For the CDR3, the DNA is TGTGCCAGCAACGTATTGTCAGGGATATCGAATTCACCCCTCCACTTT.

The chain has TRBV7-9 and TRBJ1-3; D gene ambiguous. Between the trimmed V and J ends, which lost 6 bases and 4 bases, there was a span of 7 bases. Germline CDR1 and CDR2: SEHNR and FQNEAQ (reference sequence). This CDR3 has 12 residues. Here the CDR3 DNA reads TGTGCCAGCAGGGTTTTGGGAAACACCATATATTTT. This gives the protein CASRVLGNTIYF.

This clonotype has only one observation. The chain joins TRBV5-1 to TRBJ1-4; D possibly corresponds to TRBD1 (5 bases). The V gene's germline CDR1 is SGHRS and CDR2 YFSETQ. The CDR3 length is 14 residues. V was trimmed by 5 bases and J by 0 bases, leaving 8 bases between them. DNA for the CDR3: TGCGCCAGCAGTGGGGCGGCAACTAATGAAAAACTGTTTTTT. It yields the protein CASSGAATNEKLFF.